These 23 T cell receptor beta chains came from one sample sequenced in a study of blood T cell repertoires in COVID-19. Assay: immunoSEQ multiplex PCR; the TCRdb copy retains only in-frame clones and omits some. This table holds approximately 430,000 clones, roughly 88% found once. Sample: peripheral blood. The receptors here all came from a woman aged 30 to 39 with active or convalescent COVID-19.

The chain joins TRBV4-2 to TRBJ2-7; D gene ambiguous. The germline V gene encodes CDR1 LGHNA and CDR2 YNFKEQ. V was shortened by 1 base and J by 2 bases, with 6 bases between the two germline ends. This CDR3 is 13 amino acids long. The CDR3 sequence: CASSQAEPYEQYF. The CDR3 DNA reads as TGTGCCAGCAGCCAAGCGGAGCCCTACGAGCAGTACTTC.

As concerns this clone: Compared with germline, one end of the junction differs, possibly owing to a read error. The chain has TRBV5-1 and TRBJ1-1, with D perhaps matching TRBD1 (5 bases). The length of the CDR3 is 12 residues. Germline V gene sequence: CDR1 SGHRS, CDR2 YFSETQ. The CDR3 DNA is TGCGCCAGCAGCTTGGAGGGGATAGGAATATCCTTT. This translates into CASSLEGIGISF.

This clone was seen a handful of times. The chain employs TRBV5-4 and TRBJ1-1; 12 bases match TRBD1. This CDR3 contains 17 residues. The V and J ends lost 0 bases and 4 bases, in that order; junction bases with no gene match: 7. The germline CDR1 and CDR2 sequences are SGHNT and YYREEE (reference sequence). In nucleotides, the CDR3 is TGTGCCAGCAGCTTGGGGGGACAGGGGGCGCCGCCCACTGAAGCTTTCTTT. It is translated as CASSLGGQGAPPTEAFF.

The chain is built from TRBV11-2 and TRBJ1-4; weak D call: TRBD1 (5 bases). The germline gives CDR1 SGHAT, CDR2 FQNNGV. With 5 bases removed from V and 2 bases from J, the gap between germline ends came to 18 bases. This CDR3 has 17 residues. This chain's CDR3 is CASSHLPHGGTNEKLFF. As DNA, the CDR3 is TGTGCCAGCAGCCATCTCCCCCACGGGGGGACTAATGAAAAACTGTTTTTT.

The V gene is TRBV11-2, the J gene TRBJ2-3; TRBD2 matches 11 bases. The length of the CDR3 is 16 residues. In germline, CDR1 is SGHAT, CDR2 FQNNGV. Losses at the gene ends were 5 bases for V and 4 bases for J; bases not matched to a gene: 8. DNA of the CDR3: TGTGCCAGCAGCACCGTAGCGGGGGGGCTGCCAGATACGCAGTATTTT. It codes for CASSTVAGGLPDTQYF. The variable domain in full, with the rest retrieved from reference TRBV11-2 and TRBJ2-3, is EAGVAQSPRYKIIEKRQSVAFWCNPISGHATLYWYQQILGQGPKLLIQFQNNGVVDDSQLPKDRFSAERLKGVDSTLKIQPAKLEDSAVYLCASSTVAGGLPDTQYFGPGTRLTVL.

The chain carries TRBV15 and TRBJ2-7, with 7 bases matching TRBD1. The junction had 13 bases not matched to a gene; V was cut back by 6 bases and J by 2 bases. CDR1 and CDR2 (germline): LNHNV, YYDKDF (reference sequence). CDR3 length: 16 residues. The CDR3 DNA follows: TGTGCCACCAGAGGGATCCGGGACAGCGTTACCTACGAGCAGTACTTC. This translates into CATRGIRDSVTYEQYF.

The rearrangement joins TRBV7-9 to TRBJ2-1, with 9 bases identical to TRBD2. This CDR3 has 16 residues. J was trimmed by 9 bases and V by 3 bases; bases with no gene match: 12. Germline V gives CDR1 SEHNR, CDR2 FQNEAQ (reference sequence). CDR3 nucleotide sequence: TGTGCCAGCAGCTTTCTAGCGGGATCCCCGAGGGGTGAGCAGTTCTTC. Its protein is CASSFLAGSPRGEQFF.

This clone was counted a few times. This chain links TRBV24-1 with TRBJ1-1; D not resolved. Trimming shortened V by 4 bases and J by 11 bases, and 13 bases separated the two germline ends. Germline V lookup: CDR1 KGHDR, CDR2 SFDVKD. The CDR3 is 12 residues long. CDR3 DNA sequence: TGTGCCACCAGTGACCCAGGTGGTCCGGCTTTCTTT. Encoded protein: CATSDPGGPAFF.

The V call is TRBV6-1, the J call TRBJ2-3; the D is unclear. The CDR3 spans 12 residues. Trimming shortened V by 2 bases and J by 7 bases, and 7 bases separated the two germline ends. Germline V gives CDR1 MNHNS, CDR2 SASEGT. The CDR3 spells CASSEMFNTQYF. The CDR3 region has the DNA TGTGCCAGCAGTGAAATGTTTAATACGCAGTATTTT.

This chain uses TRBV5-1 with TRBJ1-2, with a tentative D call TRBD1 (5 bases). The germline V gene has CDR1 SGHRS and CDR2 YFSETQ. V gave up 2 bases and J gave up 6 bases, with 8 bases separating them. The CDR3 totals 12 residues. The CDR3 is CASSLGGDGYTF. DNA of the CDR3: TGCGCCAGCAGCTTAGGAGGGGATGGCTACACCTTC.

CDR3 bases: TGTGCCAGCAGGCCTAGCGGGGGGGCCTACGAGCAGTACTTC. This sequence encodes CASRPSGGAYEQYF. The rearrangement links TRBV27 to TRBJ2-7, with 12 bases aligning to TRBD2. The germline V gene has CDR1 MNHEY and CDR2 SMNVEV (reference sequence). J gave up 2 bases and V 6 bases, and 2 bases lay outside the gene matches. The CDR3 extends over 14 amino acids.

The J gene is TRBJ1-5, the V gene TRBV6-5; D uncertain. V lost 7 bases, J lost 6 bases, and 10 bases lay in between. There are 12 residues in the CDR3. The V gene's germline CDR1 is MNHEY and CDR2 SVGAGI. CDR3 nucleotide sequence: TGTGCCAGCAATTCCGGAGGTCAGCCCCAGCATTTT. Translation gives CASNSGGQPQHF.

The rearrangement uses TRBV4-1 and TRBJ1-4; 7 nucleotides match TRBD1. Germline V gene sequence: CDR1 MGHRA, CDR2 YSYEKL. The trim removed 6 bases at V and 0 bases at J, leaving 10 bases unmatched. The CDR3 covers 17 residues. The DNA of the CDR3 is TGCGCCAGCAGTCATCTCAGGGGGGTGGCAACTAATGAAAAACTGTTTTTT. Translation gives CASSHLRGVATNEKLFF.

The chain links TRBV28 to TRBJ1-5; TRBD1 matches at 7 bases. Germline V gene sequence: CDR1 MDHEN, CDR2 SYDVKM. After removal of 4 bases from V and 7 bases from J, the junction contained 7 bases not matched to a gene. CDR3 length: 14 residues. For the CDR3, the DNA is TGTGCCAGCAGTTCCCCACAGGGGAAACAGCCCCAGCATTTT. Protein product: CASSSPQGKQPQHF.

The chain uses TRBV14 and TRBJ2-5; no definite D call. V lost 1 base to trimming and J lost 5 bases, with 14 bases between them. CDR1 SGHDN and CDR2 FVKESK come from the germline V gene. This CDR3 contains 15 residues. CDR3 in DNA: TGTGCCAGCAGCCAAGCCAACTCCCCTTCGGAGACCCAGTACTTC. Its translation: CASSQANSPSETQYF.

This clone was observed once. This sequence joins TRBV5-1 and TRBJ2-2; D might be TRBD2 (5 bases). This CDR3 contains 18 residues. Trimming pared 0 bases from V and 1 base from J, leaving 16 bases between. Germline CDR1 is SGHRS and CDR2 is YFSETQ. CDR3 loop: CASSLGLLLVENTGELFF. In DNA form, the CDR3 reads TGCGCCAGCAGCTTGGGACTCCTACTAGTGGAGAACACCGGGGAGCTGTTTTTT. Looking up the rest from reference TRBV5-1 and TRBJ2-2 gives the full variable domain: KAGVTQTPRYLIKTRGQQVTLSCSPISGHRSVSWYQQTPGQGLQFLFEYFSETQRNKGNFPGRFSGRQFSNSRSEMNVSTLELGDSALYLCASSLGLLLVENTGELFFGEGSRLTVL.

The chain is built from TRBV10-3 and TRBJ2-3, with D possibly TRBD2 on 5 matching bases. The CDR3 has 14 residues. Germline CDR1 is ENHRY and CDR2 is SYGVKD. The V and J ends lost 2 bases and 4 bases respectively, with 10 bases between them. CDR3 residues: CAISEGAEPDTQYF. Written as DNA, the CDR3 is TGTGCCATCAGTGAGGGAGCGGAGCCAGATACGCAGTATTTT.

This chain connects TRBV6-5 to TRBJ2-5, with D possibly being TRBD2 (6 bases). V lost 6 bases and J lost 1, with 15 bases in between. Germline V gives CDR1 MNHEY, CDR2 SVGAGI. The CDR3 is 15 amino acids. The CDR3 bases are TGTGCCAGCAGAGCAGGAGGGGCGGTCCAAGAGACCCAGTACTTC. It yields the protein CASRAGGAVQETQYF.

CDR3 protein: CATPAPTANTGELFF. CDR3 coding DNA: TGTGCCACTCCCGCGCCAACAGCGAACACCGGGGAGCTGTTTTTT. The J gene is TRBJ2-2, the V gene TRBV30; no definite D call. The CDR3 has 15 residues. Germline CDR1 GTSNPN, CDR2 SVGIG (reference sequence). The V end was cut by 8 bases, the J end by 0 bases, with 16 bases between.

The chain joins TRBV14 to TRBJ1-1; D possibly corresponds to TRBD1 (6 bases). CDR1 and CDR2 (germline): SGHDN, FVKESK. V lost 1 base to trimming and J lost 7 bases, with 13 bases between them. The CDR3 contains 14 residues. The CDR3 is CASSQGGGWGEAFF. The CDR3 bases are TGTGCCAGCAGCCAAGGAGGGGGTTGGGGTGAAGCTTTCTTT.

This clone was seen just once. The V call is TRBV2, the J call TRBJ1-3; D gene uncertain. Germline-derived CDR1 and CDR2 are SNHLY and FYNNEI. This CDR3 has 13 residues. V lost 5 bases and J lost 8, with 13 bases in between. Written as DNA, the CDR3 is TGTGCCAGCAGTAAACAAGATGCGGACACCATATATTTT. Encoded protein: CASSKQDADTIYF.

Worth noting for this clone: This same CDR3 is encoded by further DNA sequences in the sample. The DNA of the CDR3 is TGTGCCAGCAGCTTAGCGGGGGCCATGAACACTGAAGCTTTCTTT. It codes for CASSLAGAMNTEAFF. The chain joins TRBV7-9 to TRBJ1-1; tentatively, D is TRBD1 (6 bases). Germline V gene lookup returns CDR1 SEHNR and CDR2 FQNEAQ (reference sequence). This CDR3 contains 15 residues. The V end lost 0 bases, the J end lost 0 bases, and 8 bases lay between the germline ends.

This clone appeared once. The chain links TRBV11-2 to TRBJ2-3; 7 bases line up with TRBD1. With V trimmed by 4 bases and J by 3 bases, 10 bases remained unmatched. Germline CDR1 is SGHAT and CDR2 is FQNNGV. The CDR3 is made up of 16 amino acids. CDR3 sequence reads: CASSSSTGAVTDTQYF. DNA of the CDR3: TGTGCCAGCAGCTCTTCAACAGGGGCCGTGACAGATACGCAGTATTTT. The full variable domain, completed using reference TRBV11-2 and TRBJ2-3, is EAGVAQSPRYKIIEKRQSVAFWCNPISGHATLYWYQQILGQGPKLLIQFQNNGVVDDSQLPKDRFSAERLKGVDSTLKIQPAKLEDSAVYLCASSSSTGAVTDTQYFGPGTRLTVL.